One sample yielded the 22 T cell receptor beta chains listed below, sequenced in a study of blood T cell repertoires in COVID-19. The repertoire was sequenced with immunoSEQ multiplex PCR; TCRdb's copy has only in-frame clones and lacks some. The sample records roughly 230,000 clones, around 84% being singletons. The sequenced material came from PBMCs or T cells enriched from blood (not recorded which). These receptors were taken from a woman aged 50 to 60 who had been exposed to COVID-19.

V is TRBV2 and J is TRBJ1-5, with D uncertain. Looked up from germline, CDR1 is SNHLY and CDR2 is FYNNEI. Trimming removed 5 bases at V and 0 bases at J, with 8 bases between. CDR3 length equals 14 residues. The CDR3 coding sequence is TGTGCCAGCAGTAGAGGGTATAGCAATCAGCCCCAGCATTTT. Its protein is CASSRGYSNQPQHF.

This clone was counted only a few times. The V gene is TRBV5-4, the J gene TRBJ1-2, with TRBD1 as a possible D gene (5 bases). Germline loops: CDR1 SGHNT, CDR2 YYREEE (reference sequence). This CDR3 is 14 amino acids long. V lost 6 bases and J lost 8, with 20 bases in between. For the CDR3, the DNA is TGTGCCAGCACCCCGAGGGGAGGGCCGGGAGGCTACACCTTC. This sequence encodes CASTPRGGPGGYTF.

CDR3 DNA sequence: TGTGCCAGCAGCCCAGGAACTCTGAACACCGGGGAGCTGTTTTTT. Amino acid sequence: CASSPGTLNTGELFF. The genes are TRBV9 and TRBJ2-2; D unresolved. Germline loops: CDR1 SGDLS, CDR2 YYNGEE. This CDR3 is built from 15 residues. Trimming left V 4 bases short and J 1 base short, with 11 bases between. The entire variable domain, with the rest obtained from reference TRBV9 and TRBJ2-2, is as follows: DSGVTQTPKHLITATGQRVTLRCSPRSGDLSVYWYQQSLDQGLQFLIQYYNGEERAKGNILERFSAQQFPDLHSELNLSSLELGDSALYFCASSPGTLNTGELFFGEGSRLTVL.

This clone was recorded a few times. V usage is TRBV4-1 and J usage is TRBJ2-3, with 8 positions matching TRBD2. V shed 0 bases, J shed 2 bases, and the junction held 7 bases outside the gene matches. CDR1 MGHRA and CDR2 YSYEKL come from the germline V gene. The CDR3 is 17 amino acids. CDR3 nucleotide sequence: TGCGCCAGCAGCCAAGATCAAGGTAGCGGGGTCACAGATACGCAGTATTTT. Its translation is CASSQDQGSGVTDTQYF.

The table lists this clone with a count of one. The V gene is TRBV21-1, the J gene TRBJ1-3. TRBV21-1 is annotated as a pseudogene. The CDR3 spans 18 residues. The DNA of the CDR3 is TGTGCCAGCAGCAAAAAAGGTCGGGGGGATATATCTGGAAACACCATATATTTT. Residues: CASSKKGRGDISGNTIYF.

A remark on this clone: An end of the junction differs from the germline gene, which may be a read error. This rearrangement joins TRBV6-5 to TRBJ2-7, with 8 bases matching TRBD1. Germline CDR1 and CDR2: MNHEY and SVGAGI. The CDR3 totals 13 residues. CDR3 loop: CASSPGTGPLRDF. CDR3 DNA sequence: TGTGCCAGCAGTCCCGGGACAGGCCCTTTAAGGGACTTC.

CDR3 sequence reads: CASSQDSQRGVYEQYF. Here the CDR3 DNA reads TGTGCCAGCAGCCAAGATTCCCAGCGGGGGGTTTACGAGCAGTACTTC. This chain connects TRBV3-1 (or the pseudogene TRBV3-2) to TRBJ2-7, with 9 bases that match TRBD2. The CDR3 is 16 amino acids. CDR1 and CDR2 (germline): LGHDT, YNNKEL (reference sequence). The V segment lost 0 bases and the J segment 4 bases; nucleotides outside the gene matches: 7.

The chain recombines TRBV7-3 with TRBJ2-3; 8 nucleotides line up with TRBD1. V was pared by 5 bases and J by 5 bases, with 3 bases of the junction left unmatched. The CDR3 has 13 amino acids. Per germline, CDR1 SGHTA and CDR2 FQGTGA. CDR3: CASSPTGVDTQYF. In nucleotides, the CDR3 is TGTGCCAGCAGCCCGACAGGGGTAGATACGCAGTATTTT.

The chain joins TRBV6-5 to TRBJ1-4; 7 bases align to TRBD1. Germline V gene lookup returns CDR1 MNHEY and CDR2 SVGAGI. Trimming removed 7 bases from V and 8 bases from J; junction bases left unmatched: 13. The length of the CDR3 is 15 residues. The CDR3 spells CASIPARGPGEKLFF. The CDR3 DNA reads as TGTGCCAGCATCCCGGCGAGGGGGCCGGGGGAAAAACTGTTTTTT.

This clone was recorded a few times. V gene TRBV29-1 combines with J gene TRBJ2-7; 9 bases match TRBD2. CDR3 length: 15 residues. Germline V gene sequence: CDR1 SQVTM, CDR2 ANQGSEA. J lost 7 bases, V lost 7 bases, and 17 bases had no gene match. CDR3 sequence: CSASGGGAWDEEQYF. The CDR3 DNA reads TGCAGCGCTTCTGGCGGGGGGGCCTGGGATGAAGAGCAGTACTTC.

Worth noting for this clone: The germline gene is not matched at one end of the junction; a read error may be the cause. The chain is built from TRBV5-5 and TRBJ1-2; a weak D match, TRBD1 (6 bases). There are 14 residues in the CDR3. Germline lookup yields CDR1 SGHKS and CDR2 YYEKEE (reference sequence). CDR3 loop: CARSRPGGAYGYTF. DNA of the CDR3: TGTGCCCGCAGTCGGCCGGGGGGGGCCTATGGCTACACCTTC.

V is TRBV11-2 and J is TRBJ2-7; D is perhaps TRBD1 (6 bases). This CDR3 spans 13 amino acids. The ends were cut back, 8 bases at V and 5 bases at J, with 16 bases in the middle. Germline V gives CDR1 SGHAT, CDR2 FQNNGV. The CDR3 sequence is CASSQGTLDEQYF. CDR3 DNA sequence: TGTGCCAGCTCCCAGGGGACGTTGGACGAGCAGTACTTC.

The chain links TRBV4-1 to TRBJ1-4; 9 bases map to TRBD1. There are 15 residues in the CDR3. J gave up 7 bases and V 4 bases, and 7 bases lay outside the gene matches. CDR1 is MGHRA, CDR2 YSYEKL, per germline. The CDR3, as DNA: TGCGCCAGCAGCCTGACAGGGGGGAGAAGTGAAAAACTGTTTTTT. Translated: CASSLTGGRSEKLFF.

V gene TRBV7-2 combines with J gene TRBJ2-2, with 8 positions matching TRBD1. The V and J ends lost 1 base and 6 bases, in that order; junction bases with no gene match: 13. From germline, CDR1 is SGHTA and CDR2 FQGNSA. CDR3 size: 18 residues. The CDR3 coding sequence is TGTGCCAGCAGCTTAGGATTGGACAGGGTCTTTACCGCCGGGGAGCTGTTTTTT. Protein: CASSLGLDRVFTAGELFF.

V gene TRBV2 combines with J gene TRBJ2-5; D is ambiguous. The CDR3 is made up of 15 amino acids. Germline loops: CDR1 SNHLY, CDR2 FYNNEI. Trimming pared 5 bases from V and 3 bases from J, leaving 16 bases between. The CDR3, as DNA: TGTGCCAGCAGTACTTCACCCGCCCATGAAGAGACCCAGTACTTC. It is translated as CASSTSPAHEETQYF.

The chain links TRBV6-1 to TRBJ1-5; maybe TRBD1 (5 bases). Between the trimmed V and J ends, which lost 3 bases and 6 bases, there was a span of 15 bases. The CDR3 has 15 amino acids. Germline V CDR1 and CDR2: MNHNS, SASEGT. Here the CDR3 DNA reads TGTGCCAGCAGTGAGGCAGGGTTGGTAAGTCAGCCCCAGCATTTT. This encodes CASSEAGLVSQPQHF.

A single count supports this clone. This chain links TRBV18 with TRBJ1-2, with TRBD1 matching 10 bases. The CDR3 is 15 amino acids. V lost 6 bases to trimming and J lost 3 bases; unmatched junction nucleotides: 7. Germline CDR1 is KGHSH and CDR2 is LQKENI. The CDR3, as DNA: TGTGCCAGCTCCCCAGGACAGGGGGGATACTATGGCTACACCTTC. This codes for CASSPGQGGYYGYTF.

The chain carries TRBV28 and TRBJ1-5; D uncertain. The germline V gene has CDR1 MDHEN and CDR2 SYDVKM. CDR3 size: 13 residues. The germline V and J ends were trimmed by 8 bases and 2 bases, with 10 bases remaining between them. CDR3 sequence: CASQVVGNQPQHF. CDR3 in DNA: TGTGCCAGCCAGGTAGTAGGCAATCAGCCCCAGCATTTT.

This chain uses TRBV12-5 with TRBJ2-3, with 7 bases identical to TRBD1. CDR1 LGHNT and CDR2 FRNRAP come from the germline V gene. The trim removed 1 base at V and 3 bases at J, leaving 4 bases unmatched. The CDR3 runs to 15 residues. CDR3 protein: CASGLAHRGTDTQYF. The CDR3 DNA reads TGTGCTAGTGGTTTGGCACACAGGGGAACAGATACGCAGTATTTT.

This CDR3 reads CASSLDGTGNTGELFF. The CDR3 DNA sequence: TGTGCCAGCAGCTTAGATGGGACAGGGAACACCGGGGAGCTGTTTTTT. The chain has TRBV7-6 and TRBJ2-2; 8 nucleotides line up with TRBD1. The CDR3 is 16 residues long. Germline CDR1 SGHVS, CDR2 FNYEAQ. Unmatched junction bases numbered 2, after V lost 1 base and J lost 1 base.

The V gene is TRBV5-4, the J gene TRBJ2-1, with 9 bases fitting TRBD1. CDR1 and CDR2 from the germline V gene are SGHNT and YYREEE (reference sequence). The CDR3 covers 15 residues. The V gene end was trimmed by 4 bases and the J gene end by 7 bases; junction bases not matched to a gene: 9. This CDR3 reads CASSPGQGRQNEQFF. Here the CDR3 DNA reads TGTGCCAGCAGCCCCGGACAGGGGAGGCAGAATGAGCAGTTCTTC.

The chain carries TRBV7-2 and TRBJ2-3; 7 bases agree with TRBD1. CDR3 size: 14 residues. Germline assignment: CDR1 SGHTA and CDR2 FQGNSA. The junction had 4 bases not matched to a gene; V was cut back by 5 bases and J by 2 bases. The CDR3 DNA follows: TGTGCCAGCAGCCCCGGGACAGTCACAGATACGCAGTATTTT. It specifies CASSPGTVTDTQYF.